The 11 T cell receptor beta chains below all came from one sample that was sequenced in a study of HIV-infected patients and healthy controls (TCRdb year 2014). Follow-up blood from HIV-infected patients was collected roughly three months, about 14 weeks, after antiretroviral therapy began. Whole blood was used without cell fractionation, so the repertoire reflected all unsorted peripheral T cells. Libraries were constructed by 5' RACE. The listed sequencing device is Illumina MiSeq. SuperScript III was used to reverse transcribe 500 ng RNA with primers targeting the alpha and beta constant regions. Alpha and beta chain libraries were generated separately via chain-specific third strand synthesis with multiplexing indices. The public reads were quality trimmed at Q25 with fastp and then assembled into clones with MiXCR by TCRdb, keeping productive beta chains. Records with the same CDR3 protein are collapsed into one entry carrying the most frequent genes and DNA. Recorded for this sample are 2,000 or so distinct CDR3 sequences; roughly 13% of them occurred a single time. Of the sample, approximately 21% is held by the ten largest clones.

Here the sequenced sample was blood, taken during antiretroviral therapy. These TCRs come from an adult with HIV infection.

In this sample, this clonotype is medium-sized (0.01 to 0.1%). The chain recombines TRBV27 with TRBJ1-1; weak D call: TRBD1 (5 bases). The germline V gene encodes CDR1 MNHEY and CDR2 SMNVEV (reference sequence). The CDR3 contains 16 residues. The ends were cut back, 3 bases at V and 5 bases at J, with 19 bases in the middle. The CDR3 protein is CASSFALAGSGTEAFF. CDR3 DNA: TGTGCCAGCAGTTTCGCCCTGGCAGGGTCGGGAACTGAAGCTTTCTTT.

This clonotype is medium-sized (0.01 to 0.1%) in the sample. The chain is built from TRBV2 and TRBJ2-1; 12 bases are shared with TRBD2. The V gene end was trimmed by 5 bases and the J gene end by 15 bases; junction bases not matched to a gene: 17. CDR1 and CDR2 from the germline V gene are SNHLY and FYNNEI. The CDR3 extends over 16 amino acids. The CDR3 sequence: CASSPSPGLAGPGRFF. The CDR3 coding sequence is TGTGCCAGCAGTCCTTCCCCGGGACTAGCGGGCCCGGGGAGGTTCTTC.

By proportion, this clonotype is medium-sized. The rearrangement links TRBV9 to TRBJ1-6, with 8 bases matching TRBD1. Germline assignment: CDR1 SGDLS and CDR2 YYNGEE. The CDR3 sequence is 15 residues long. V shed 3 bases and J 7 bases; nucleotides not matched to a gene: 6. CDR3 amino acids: CASSARGQGNSPLHF. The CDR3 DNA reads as TGTGCCAGCAGCGCAAGAGGACAGGGCAATTCACCCCTCCACTTT. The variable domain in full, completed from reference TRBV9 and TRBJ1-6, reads DSGVTQTPKHLITATGQRVTLRCSPRSGDLSVYWYQQSLDQGLQFLIQYYNGEERAKGNILERFSAQQFPDLHSELNLSSLELGDSALYFCASSARGQGNSPLHFGNGTRLTVT.

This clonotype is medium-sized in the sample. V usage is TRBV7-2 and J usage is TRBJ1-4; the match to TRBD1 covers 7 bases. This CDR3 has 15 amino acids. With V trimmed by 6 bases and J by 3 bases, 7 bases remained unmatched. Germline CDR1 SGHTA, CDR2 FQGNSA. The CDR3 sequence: CASSPGGSPNEKLFF. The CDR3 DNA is TGTGCCAGCAGTCCAGGGGGAAGTCCTAATGAAAAACTGTTTTTT.

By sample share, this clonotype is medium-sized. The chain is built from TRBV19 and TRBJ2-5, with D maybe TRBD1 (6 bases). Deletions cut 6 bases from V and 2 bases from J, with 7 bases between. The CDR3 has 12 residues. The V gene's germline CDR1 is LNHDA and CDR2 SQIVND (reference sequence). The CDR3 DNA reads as TGTGCCAGTAGCCAGGGGCAAGAGACCCAGTACTTC. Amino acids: CASSQGQETQYF.

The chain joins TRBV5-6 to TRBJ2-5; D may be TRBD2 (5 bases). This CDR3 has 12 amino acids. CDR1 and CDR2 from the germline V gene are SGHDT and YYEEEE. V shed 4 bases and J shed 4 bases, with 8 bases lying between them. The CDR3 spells CASSLEGETQYF. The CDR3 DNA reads TGTGCCAGCAGCCTTGAGGGAGAGACCCAGTACTTC. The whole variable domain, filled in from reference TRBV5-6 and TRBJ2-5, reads DAGVTQSPTHLIKTRGQQVTLRCSPKSGHDTVSWYQQALGQGPQFIFQYYEEEERQRGNFPDRFSGHQFPNYSSELNVNALLLGDSALYLCASSLEGETQYFGPGTRLLVL.

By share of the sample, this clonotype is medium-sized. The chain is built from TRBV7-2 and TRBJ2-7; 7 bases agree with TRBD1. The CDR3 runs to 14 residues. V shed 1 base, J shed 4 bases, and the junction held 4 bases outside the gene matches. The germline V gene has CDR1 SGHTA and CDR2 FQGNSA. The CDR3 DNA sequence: TGTGCCAGCAGCTTAGTAGGCAGGGGGTACGAGCAGTACTTC. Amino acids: CASSLVGRGYEQYF. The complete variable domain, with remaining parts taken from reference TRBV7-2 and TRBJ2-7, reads GAGVSQSPSNKVTEKGKDVELRCDPISGHTALYWYRQSLGQGLEFLIYFQGNSAPDKSGLPSDRFSAERTGGSVSTLTIQRTQQEDSAVYLCASSLVGRGYEQYFGPGTRLTVT.

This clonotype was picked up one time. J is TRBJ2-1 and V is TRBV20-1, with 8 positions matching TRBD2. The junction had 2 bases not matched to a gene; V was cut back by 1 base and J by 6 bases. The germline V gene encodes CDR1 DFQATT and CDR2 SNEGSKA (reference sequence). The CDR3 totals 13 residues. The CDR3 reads CSARAGTSNEQFF. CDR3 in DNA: TGCAGTGCTAGAGCCGGGACTAGCAATGAGCAGTTCTTC.

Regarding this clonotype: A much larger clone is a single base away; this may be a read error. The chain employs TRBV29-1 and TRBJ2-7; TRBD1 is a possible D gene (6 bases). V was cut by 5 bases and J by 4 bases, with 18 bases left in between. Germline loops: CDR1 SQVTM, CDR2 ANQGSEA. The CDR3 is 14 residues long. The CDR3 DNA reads TGCAGCGTTCTATGGGACATCGGTGGATACGAGCAGTACTTC. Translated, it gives CSVLWDIGGYEQYF.

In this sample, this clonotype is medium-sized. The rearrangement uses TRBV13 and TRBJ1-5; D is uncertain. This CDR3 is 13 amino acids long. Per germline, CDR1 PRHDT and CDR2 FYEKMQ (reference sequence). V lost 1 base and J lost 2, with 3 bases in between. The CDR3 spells CASSLDGNQPQHF. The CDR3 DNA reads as TGTGCCAGCAGCTTAGATGGCAATCAGCCCCAGCATTTT. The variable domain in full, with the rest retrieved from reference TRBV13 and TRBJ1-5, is AAGVIQSPRHLIKEKRETATLKCYPIPRHDTVYWYQQGPGQDPQFLISFYEKMQSDKGSIPDRFSAQQFSDYHSELNMSSLELGDSALYFCASSLDGNQPQHFGDGTRLSIL.

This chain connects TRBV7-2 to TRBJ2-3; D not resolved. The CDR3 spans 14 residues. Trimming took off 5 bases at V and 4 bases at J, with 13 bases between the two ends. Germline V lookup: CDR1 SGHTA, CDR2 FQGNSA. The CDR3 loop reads CASSIRLSPDTQYF. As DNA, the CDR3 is TGTGCCAGCAGCATCCGACTTAGCCCAGATACGCAGTATTTT.